A selection of T cell receptor beta chains follows, all from one sample in a study of long-term antiretroviral therapy in people with HIV. Measured with immunoSEQ multiplex PCR; TCRdb has only the in-frame clones, and not every one. The data contain 25,000 to 35,000 clones, roughly 92% of them singletons. Sequencing used unsorted PBMCs, obtained less than 6.8 years after starting antiretroviral therapy. These receptors came from a woman in her thirties or forties with HIV. CDR3s include the opening cysteine and the closing phenylalanine or tryptophan. D genes are given only for firm matches. Some rows have no size entry. The others give once, few or many, or a class for an expanded clone.

v_call	clone_size	d_call	j_call	cdr3_nt	cdr3_aa
TRBV5-5	.	.	TRBJ1-5	TGTGCCAGCAGCTTGGGGGGACTAGGGAAGGGTAGCAATCAGCCCCAGCATTTT	CASSLGGLGKGSNQPQHF
TRBV5-1	.	TRBD2	TRBJ2-3	TGCGCCAGCAGACGAACCGGGACTAGCGGCACAGATACGCAGTATTTT	CASRRTGTSGTDTQYF
TRBV6-1	.	TRBD2	TRBJ2-1	TGTGCCAGCAGTGAGGCTAGCGGGGGCCACAATGAGCAGTTCTTC	CASSEASGGHNEQFF
TRBV18	.	TRBD1	TRBJ1-1	TGTGCCAGCTCGACAGCCCAGGGGGTAGGGAGGAACACTGAAGCTTTCTTT	CASSTAQGVGRNTEAFF
TRBV30	once	.	TRBJ1-1	TGTGCCTGGAGTGAGAACAGGAACACTGAAGCTTTCTTT	CAWSENRNTEAFF
TRBV7-8	.	TRBD1	TRBJ1-5	TGTGCCAGCAGCTTTAATACAGGGGGGAGCAATCAGCCCCAGCATTTT	CASSFNTGGSNQPQHF
TRBV30	.	.	TRBJ1-3	TGTGCCTGGAGGGCCCGGGACGGAGTACGAAACACCATATATTTT	CAWRARDGVRNTIYF
TRBV11-2	.	.	TRBJ2-5	TGTGCCAGCAGCCCACCGGTGCAAGAGACCCAGTACTTC	CASSPPVQETQYF
TRBV5-6	.	.	TRBJ2-2	TGTGCCAGCAGCCCTTGGAGGGGAAATCTCGCCGGGGAGCTGTTTTTT	CASSPWRGNLAGELFF
TRBV7-3	.	.	TRBJ2-3	TGTGCCAGCAGCCCGGGGTTAGGCGGGAGCACAGATACGCAGTATTTT	CASSPGLGGSTDTQYF
TRBV2	.	TRBD1	TRBJ1-2	TGTGCCAGCAGCCAAGGCCAGACAGGGGGCGGCTATGGCTACACCTTC	CASSQGQTGGGYGYTF
TRBV6-1	.	.	TRBJ1-1	TGTGCCAGCAGAGGGGAGGGAGGGAACACTGAAGCTTTCTTT	CASRGEGGNTEAFF
TRBV19	.	.	TRBJ1-1	TGTGCCAGTAGTATTCTCGGTATAGAGAACACTGAAGCTTTCTTT	CASSILGIENTEAFF
TRBV5-4	.	.	TRBJ2-3	TGTGCCAGCAGCCGCGTGCTCGGGGGCGGGACAGATACGCAGTATTTT	CASSRVLGGGTDTQYF
TRBV10-2	.	TRBD1	TRBJ1-2	TGCGCCAGCAGCGTTCGGGGACAGGGAGATGGCTACACCTTC	CASSVRGQGDGYTF
TRBV19	.	.	TRBJ1-4	TGTGCCAGTAGTTGGGCAGGGGATGAAAAACTGTTTTTT	CASSWAGDEKLFF
TRBV10-3	.	.	TRBJ1-1	TGTGCCATCACGGGGGAGACAGACACTGAAGCTTTCTTT	CAITGETDTEAFF
TRBV4-1	.	.	TRBJ1-2	TGCGCCAGCAGCCAAGAACAGGGTGTGATAGGCTATGGCTACACCTTC	CASSQEQGVIGYGYTF
TRBV5-1	.	TRBD1	TRBJ2-2	TGCGCCAGCAGCTTGTCCGGGACAGGGGCCGAGGCCGGGGAGCTGTTTTTT	CASSLSGTGAEAGELFF
TRBV10-3	.	.	TRBJ1-1	TGTGCCATCAGTGAGGGGGAGGGATATGAAGCTTTCTTT	CAISEGEGYEAFF
TRBV7-9	once	.	TRBJ1-2	TGTGCCAGCAGCTACAAGGATGGCTACACCTTC	CASSYKDGYTF
TRBV27	.	.	TRBJ1-6	TGTGCCAGCAGTTTTAGGGCGACCTATAATTCACCCCTCCACTTT	CASSFRATYNSPLHF
TRBV6-5	.	TRBD2	TRBJ2-7	TGTGCCAGCGGCGGGACTAGCGGGATTTACGAGCAGTACTTC	CASGGTSGIYEQYF
TRBV14	.	TRBD1	TRBJ2-6	TGTGCCAGCAGCCCATGGGACAGTAGCTCTGGGGCCAACGTCCTGACTTTC	CASSPWDSSSGANVLTF
TRBV4-3	.	TRBD1	TRBJ1-2	TGCGCCAGCAGCCAAGACAGGGGGCCTATTGGCTACACCTTC	CASSQDRGPIGYTF
TRBV10-2	.	TRBD2	TRBJ2-1	TGCGCCAGCAGTGGACGCGGCGGGCTAGCGGGTGACAATGAGCAGTTCTTC	CASSGRGGLAGDNEQFF
TRBV5-1	.	TRBD2	TRBJ2-5	TGCGCCAGCACCCTGAGGGCTAGCGGGGGCTCCTCACGGGAGACCCAGTACTTC	CASTLRASGGSSRETQYF
TRBV2	.	TRBD1	TRBJ1-1	TGTGCCAGCAGTGGGGACAGGGGAGAAGCTTTCTTT	CASSGDRGEAFF